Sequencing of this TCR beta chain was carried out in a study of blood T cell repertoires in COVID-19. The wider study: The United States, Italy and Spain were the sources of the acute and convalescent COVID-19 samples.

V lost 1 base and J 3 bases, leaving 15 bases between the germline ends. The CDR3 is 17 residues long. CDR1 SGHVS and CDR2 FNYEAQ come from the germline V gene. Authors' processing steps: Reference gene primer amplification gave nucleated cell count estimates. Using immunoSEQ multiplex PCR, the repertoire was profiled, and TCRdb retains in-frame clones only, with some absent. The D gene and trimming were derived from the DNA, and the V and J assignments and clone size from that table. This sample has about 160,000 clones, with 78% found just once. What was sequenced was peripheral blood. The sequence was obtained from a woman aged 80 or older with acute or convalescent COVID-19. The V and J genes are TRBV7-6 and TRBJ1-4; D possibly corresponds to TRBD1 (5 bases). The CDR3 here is CASSLGQGSLSNEKLFF. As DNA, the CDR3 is TGTGCCAGCAGCTTAGGGCAGGGATCTCTTTCTAATGAAAAACTGTTTTTT.